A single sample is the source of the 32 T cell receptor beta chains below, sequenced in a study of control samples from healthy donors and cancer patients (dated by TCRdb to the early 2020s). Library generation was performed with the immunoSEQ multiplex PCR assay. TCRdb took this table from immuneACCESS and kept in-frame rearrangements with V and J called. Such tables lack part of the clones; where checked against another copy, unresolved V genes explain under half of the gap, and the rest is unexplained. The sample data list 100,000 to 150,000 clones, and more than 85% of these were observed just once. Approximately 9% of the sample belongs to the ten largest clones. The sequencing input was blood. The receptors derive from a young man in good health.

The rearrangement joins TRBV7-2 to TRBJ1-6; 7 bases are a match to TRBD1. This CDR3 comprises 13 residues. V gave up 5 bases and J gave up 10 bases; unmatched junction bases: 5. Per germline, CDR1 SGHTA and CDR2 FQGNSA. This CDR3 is CASSLDRRSPLHF. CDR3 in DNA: TGTGCCAGCAGCCTGGACAGGAGGTCACCCCTCCACTTT.

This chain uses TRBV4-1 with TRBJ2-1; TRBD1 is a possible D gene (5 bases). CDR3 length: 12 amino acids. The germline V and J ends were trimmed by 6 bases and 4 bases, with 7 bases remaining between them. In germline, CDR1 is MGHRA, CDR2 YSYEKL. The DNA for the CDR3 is TGCGCCAGCAGAGGGGTGTACAATGAGCAGTTCTTC. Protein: CASRGVYNEQFF.

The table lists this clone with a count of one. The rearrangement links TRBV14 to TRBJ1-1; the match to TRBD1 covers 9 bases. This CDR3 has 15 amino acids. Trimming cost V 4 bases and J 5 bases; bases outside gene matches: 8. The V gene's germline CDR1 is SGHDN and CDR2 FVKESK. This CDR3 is CASSLGTGYRTEAFF. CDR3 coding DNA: TGTGCCAGCAGCCTGGGGACAGGGTATCGGACTGAAGCTTTCTTT.

The DNA of the CDR3 is TGCAGTGCTAGTGTCCACCCTGAAGCTTTCTTT. Amino acid sequence: CSASVHPEAFF. V usage is TRBV20-1 and J usage is TRBJ1-1; D is ambiguous. Germline V gene lookup returns CDR1 DFQATT and CDR2 SNEGSKA (reference sequence). V shed 3 bases and J shed 6 bases, with 8 bases lying between them. The CDR3 loop spans 11 amino acids.

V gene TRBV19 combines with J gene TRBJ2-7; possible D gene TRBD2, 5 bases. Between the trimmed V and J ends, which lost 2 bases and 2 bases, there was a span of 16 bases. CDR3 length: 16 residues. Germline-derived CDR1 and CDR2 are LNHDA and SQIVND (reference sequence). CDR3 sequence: CASSISPGIPPYEQYF. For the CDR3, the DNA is TGTGCCAGTAGTATAAGTCCGGGGATCCCCCCCTACGAGCAGTACTTC.

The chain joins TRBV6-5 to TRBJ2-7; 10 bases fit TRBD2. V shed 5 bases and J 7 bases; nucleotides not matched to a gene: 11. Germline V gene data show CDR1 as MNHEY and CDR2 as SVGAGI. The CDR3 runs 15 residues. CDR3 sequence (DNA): TGTGCCAGCAGTCAATTAAACGGACTAGCGGTGGAGCAGTACTTC. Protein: CASSQLNGLAVEQYF.

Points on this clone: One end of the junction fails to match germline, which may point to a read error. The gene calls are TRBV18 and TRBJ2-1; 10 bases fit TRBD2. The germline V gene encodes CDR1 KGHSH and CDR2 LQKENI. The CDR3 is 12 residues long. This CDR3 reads CASSPPASGGLF. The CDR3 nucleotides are TGTGCCAGCTCACCACCGGCTAGCGGGGGACTCTTC.

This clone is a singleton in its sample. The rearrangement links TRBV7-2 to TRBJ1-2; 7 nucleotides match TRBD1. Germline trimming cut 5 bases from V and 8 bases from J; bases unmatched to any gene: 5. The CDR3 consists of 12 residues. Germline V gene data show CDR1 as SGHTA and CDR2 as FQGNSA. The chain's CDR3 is CASSRRQGGYTF. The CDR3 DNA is TGTGCCAGCAGCCGTCGACAGGGCGGCTACACCTTC.

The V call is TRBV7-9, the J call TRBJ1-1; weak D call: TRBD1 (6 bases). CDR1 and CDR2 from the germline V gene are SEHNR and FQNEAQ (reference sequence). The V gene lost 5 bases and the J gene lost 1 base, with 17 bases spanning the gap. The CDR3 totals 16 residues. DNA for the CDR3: TGTGCCAGCAGCCCCGCCCGGGGGCTGGAGAACACTGAAGCTTTCTTT. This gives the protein CASSPARGLENTEAFF.

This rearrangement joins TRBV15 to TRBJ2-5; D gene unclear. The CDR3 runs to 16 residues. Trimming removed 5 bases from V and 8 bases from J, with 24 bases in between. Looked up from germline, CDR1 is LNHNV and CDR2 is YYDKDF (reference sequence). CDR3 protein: CATSGNAMDLLVTQYF. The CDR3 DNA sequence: TGTGCCACCAGCGGGAACGCAATGGACCTCTTGGTAACCCAGTACTTC.

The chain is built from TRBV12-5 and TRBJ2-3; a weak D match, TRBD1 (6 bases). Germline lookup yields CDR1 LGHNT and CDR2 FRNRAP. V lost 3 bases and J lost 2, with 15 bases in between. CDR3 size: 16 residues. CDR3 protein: CASGFGPGQYTDTQYF. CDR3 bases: TGTGCTAGTGGTTTTGGCCCCGGACAGTACACAGATACGCAGTATTTT. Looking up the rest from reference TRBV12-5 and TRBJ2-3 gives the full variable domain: DARVTQTPRHKVTEMGQEVTMRCQPILGHNTVFWYRQTMMQGLELLAYFRNRAPLDDSGMPKDRFSAEMPDATLATLKIQPSEPRDSAVYFCASGFGPGQYTDTQYFGPGTRLTVL.

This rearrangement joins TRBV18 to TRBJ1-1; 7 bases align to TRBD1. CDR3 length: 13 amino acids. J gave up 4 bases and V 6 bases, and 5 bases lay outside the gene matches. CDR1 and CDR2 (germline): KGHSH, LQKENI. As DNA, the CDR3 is TGTGCCAGCTCGCTGCAGGGGGGCACTGAAGCTTTCTTT. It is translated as CASSLQGGTEAFF.

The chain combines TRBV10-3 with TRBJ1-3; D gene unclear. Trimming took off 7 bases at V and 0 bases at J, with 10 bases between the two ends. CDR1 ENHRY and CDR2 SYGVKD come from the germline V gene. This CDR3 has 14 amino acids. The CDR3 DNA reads TGTGCCATCAACCCGGGTAGCTCTGGAAACACCATATATTTT. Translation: CAINPGSSGNTIYF.

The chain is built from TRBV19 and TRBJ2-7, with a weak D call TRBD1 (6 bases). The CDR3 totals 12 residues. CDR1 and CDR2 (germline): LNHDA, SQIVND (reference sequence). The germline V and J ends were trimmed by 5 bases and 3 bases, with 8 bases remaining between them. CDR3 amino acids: CASSGDNYEQYF. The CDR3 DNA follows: TGTGCCAGTAGTGGGGACAACTACGAGCAGTACTTC.

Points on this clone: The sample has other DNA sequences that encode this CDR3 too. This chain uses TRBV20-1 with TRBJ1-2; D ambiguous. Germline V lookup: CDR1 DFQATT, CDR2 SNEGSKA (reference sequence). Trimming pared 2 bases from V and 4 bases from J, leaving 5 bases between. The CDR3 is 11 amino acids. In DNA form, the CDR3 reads TGCAGTGCTAGAAGAGGCTATGGCTACACCTTC. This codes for CSARRGYGYTF.

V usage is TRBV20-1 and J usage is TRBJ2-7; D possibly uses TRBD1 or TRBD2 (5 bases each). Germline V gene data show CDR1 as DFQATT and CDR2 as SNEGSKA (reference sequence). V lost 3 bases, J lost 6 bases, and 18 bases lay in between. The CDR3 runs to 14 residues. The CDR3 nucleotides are TGCAGTGCTAGTTCCGGGGCGCCCCGGGGCGAGCAGTACTTC. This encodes CSASSGAPRGEQYF.

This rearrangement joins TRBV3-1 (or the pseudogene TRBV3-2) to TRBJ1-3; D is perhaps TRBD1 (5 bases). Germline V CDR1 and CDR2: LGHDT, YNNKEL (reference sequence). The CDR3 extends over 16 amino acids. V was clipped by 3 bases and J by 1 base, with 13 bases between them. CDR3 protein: CASSHWRGLSGNTIYF. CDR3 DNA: TGTGCCAGCAGCCATTGGAGGGGTCTGTCTGGAAACACCATATATTTT.

The CDR3 is CASSLAQGIGNTIYF. The CDR3 DNA reads TGTGCCAGCAGTCTAGCACAGGGGATCGGAAACACCATATATTTT. The chain links TRBV2 to TRBJ1-3, with 7 bases lining up with TRBD1. Germline CDR1 and CDR2: SNHLY and FYNNEI. CDR3 length: 15 amino acids. The ends lost 5 bases at V and 4 bases at J; junction bases unmatched: 8. The whole variable domain, remainder taken from reference TRBV2 and TRBJ1-3, is EPEVTQTPSHQVTQMGQEVILRCVPISNHLYFYWYRQILGQKVEFLVSFYNNEISEKSEIFDDQFSVERPDGSNFTLKIRSTKLEDSAMYFCASSLAQGIGNTIYFGEGSWLTVV.

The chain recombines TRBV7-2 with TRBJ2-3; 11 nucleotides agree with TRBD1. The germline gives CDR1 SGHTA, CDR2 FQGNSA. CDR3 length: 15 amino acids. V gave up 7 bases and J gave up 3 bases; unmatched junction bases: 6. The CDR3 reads CASNAGTGGTDTQYF. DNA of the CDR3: TGTGCCAGCAACGCGGGGACAGGGGGGACAGATACGCAGTATTTT. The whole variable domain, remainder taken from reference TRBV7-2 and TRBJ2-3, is GAGVSQSPSNKVTEKGKDVELRCDPISGHTALYWYRQSLGQGLEFLIYFQGNSAPDKSGLPSDRFSAERTGGSVSTLTIQRTQQEDSAVYLCASNAGTGGTDTQYFGPGTRLTVL.

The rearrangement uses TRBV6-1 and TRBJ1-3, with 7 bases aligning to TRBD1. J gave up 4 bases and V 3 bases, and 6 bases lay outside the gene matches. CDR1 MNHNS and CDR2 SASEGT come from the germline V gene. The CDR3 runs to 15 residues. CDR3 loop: CASSDDPTGGNTIYF. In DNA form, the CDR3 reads TGTGCCAGCAGTGACGATCCGACAGGGGGAAACACCATATATTTT.

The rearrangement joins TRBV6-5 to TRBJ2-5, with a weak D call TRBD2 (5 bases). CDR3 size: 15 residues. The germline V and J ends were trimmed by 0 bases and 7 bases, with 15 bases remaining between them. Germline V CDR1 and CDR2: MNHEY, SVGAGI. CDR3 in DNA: TGTGCCAGCAGTTACTCGAGGGCGACCATTGGGACCCAGTACTTC. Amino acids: CASSYSRATIGTQYF.

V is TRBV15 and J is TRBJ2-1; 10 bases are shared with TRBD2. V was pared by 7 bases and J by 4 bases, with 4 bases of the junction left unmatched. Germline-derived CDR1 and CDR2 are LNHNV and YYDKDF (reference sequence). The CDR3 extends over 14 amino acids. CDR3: CATNPGLAYNEQFF. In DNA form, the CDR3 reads TGTGCCACCAACCCGGGACTAGCGTACAATGAGCAGTTCTTC.

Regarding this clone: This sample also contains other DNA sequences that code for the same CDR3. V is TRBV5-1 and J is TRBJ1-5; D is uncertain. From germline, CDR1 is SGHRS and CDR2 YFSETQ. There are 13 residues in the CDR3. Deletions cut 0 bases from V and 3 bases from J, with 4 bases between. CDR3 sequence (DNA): TGCGCCAGCAGCTTGGATCCCAATCAGCCCCAGCATTTT. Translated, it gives CASSLDPNQPQHF.

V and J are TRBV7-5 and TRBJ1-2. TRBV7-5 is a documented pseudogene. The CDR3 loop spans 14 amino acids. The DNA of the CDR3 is TGTGTCAGAAGCTTATCTTCCAAAAACTATGGCTACACCTTC. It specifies CVRSLSSKNYGYTF.

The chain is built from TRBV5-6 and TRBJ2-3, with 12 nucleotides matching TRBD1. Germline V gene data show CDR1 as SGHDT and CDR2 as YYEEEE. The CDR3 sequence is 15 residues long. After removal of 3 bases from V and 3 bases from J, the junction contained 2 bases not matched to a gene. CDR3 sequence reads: CASSWGQGATDTQYF. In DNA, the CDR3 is TGTGCCAGCAGCTGGGGACAGGGGGCAACAGATACGCAGTATTTT.

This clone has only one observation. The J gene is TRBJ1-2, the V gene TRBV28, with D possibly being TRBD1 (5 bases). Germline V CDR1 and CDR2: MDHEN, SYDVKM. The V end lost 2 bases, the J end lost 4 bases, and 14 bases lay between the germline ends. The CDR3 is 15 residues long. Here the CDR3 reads CASSLNGGIFYGYTF. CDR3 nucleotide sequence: TGTGCCAGCAGTTTAAACGGGGGAATTTTCTATGGCTACACCTTC.

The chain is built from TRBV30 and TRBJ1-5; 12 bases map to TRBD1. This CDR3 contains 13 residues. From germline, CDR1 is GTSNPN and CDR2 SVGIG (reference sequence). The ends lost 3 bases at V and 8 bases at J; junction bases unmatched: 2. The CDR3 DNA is TGTGCCTGGAGGGGGACAGGGGGCGAGCCCCAGCATTTT. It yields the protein CAWRGTGGEPQHF.

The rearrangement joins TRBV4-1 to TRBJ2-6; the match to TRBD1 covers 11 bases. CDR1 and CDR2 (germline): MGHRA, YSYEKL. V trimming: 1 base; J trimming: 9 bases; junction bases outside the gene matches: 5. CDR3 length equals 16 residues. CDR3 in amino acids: CASSQGRDRGFNVLTF. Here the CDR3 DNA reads TGCGCCAGCAGCCAAGGCCGGGACAGGGGGTTCAACGTCCTGACTTTC.

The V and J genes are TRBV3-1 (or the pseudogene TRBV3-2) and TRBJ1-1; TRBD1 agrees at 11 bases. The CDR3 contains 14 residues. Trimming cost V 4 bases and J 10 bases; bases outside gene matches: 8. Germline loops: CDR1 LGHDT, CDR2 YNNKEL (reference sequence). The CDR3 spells CASSLSEGQGGAFF. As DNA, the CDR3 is TGTGCCAGCAGCCTAAGCGAGGGACAGGGGGGAGCTTTCTTT.

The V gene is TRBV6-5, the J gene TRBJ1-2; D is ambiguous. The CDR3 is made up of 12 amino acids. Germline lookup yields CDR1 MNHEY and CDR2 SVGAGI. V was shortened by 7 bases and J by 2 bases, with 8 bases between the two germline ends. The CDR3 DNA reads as TGTGCCAGCACACCTTTCAACTATGGCTACACCTTC. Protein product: CASTPFNYGYTF.

The CDR3 sequence is CASSFLAGKKYF. CDR3 in DNA: TGCGCCAGCAGCTTTCTAGCGGGGAAAAAGTATTTT. The chain carries TRBV5-1 and TRBJ2-3; 9 nucleotides match TRBD2. Germline values: CDR1 SGHRS, CDR2 YFSETQ. V gave up 2 bases and J gave up 13 bases; unmatched junction bases: 5. There are 12 residues in the CDR3.

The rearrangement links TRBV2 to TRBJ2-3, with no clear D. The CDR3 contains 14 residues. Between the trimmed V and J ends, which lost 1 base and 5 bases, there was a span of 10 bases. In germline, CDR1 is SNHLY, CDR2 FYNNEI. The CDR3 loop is CASSEGSYVDTQYF. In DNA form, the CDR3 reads TGTGCCAGCAGTGAAGGGAGCTACGTAGATACGCAGTATTTT.